The rows below give T cell receptor beta chains drawn from one sample of a study of blood T cell repertoires in COVID-19. Repertoires were generated with immunoSEQ multiplex PCR, while TCRdb's copy carries only in-frame clones and drops some. The sample records a few hundred thousand clones, around 87% being singletons. The sample comprised peripheral blood. The source of these receptors is a man aged 55 to 70 with acute or convalescent COVID-19. The CDR3 runs from the conserved cysteine through the conserved F or W. The order of the fields is clone size, D gene, V gene, J gene, CDR3 protein, CDR3 DNA. The D gene is left open where the match is weak. Clone size is given for some rows only: seen once, a few or many times, or a class if the clone is expanded.

abundance: .
d_gene: TRBD2
v_gene: TRBV4-3
j_gene: TRBJ2-3
CDR3aa: CASSQVLAGVLGDTQYF
CDR3nt: TGCGCCAGCAGCCAAGTACTAGCGGGGGTTTTGGGAGATACGCAGTATTTT

abundance: .
d_gene: .
v_gene: TRBV18
j_gene: TRBJ1-1
CDR3aa: CASSPPAGYMNTEAFF
CDR3nt: TGTGCCAGCTCACCTCCGGCCGGGTACATGAACACTGAAGCTTTCTTT

abundance: once
d_gene: TRBD1
v_gene: TRBV7-2
j_gene: TRBJ2-7
CDR3aa: CASSLARGTGGEQYF
CDR3nt: TGTGCCAGCAGCTTAGCACGGGGGACAGGGGGCGAGCAGTACTTC

abundance: .
d_gene: TRBD1
v_gene: TRBV30
j_gene: TRBJ1-5
CDR3aa: CAWSQNRGMFRNQPQHF
CDR3nt: TGTGCCTGGAGCCAAAACAGGGGCATGTTTCGGAATCAGCCCCAGCATTTT

abundance: .
d_gene: .
v_gene: TRBV5-1
j_gene: TRBJ2-2
CDR3aa: CASSSGNTGELFF
CDR3nt: TGCGCCAGCAGCTCGGGAAACACCGGGGAGCTGTTTTTT

abundance: .
d_gene: TRBD1
v_gene: TRBV7-9
j_gene: TRBJ1-2
CDR3aa: CASTKGQGAHGYTF
CDR3nt: TGTGCCAGCACCAAAGGACAGGGGGCTCATGGCTACACCTTC

abundance: .
d_gene: .
v_gene: TRBV6-2/TRBV6-3
j_gene: TRBJ2-7
CDR3aa: CASSPRWPYEQYF
CDR3nt: TGTGCCAGCAGTCCCAGGTGGCCCTACGAGCAGTACTTC

abundance: .
d_gene: TRBD1
v_gene: TRBV7-6
j_gene: TRBJ2-7
CDR3aa: CASSQGTGVSEQYF
CDR3nt: TGTGCCAGCAGCCAGGGGACAGGGGTTAGCGAGCAGTACTTC

abundance: .
d_gene: .
v_gene: TRBV29-1
j_gene: TRBJ2-6
CDR3aa: CSVLPTRGSGANVLTF
CDR3nt: TGCAGCGTTCTCCCGACTCGGGGTTCTGGGGCCAACGTCCTGACTTTC

abundance: once
d_gene: .
v_gene: TRBV5-4
j_gene: TRBJ2-3
CDR3aa: CASSLGPDFTDTQYF
CDR3nt: TGTGCCAGCAGCTTGGGGCCTGACTTCACAGATACGCAGTATTTT

abundance: few
d_gene: TRBD1
v_gene: TRBV19
j_gene: TRBJ1-1
CDR3aa: CASRDRVGSTEAFF
CDR3nt: TGTGCCAGTAGAGACAGGGTTGGGAGCACTGAAGCTTTCTTT

abundance: .
d_gene: .
v_gene: TRBV4-1
j_gene: TRBJ2-7
CDR3aa: CASSQVTHGSYEQYF
CDR3nt: TGCGCCAGCAGCCAAGTCACCCACGGCTCCTACGAGCAGTACTTC

abundance: .
d_gene: TRBD2
v_gene: TRBV11-2
j_gene: TRBJ2-1
CDR3aa: CASSLGGGRNNEQFF
CDR3nt: TGTGCCAGCAGCCTTGGCGGGGGGAGAAATAATGAGCAGTTCTTC

abundance: .
d_gene: .
v_gene: TRBV6-5
j_gene: TRBJ1-4
CDR3aa: CASRRLLNEKLFF
CDR3nt: TGTGCCAGCAGGAGGTTATTAAATGAAAAACTGTTTTTT

abundance: .
d_gene: .
v_gene: TRBV7-2
j_gene: TRBJ2-3
CDR3aa: CASSFSERTDTQYF
CDR3nt: TGTGCCAGCAGCTTCTCGGAGCGCACAGATACGCAGTATTTT

abundance: .
d_gene: .
v_gene: TRBV6-1
j_gene: TRBJ1-1
CDR3aa: CASSEVAYTEAFF
CDR3nt: TGTGCCAGCAGTGAAGTGGCCTACACTGAAGCTTTCTTT

abundance: .
d_gene: .
v_gene: TRBV19
j_gene: TRBJ1-2
CDR3aa: CASNHPGFNYGYTF
CDR3nt: TGTGCCAGTAACCACCCGGGGTTTAACTATGGCTACACCTTC

abundance: .
d_gene: TRBD1
v_gene: TRBV3-1/TRBV3-2
j_gene: TRBJ1-5
CDR3aa: CASSPTGDRAQHF
CDR3nt: TGTGCCAGCAGCCCAACAGGGGACCGGGCCCAGCATTTT

abundance: few
d_gene: .
v_gene: TRBV15
j_gene: TRBJ1-6
CDR3aa: CATSRSSYNSPLHF
CDR3nt: TGTGCCACCAGCCGGAGCTCCTATAATTCACCCCTCCACTTT

abundance: .
d_gene: TRBD1
v_gene: TRBV24-1
j_gene: TRBJ2-5
CDR3aa: CATSDPGTGLGETQYF
CDR3nt: TGTGCCACCAGTGATCCTGGGACAGGCCTTGGTGAGACCCAGTACTTC

abundance: .
d_gene: TRBD1
v_gene: TRBV2
j_gene: TRBJ1-2
CDR3aa: CASRAGTGSLYGYTF
CDR3nt: TGTGCCAGCAGGGCCGGGACAGGGTCATTGTATGGCTACACCTTC

abundance: few
d_gene: .
v_gene: TRBV5-6
j_gene: TRBJ1-1
CDR3aa: CASSLGSEDFF
CDR3nt: TGTGCCAGCAGCTTGGGTTCAGAAGATTTCTTT

abundance: .
d_gene: .
v_gene: TRBV11-3
j_gene: TRBJ1-3
CDR3aa: CASSPDSGNTIYF
CDR3nt: TGTGCCAGCAGCCCCGACAGTGGAAACACCATATATTTT

abundance: once
d_gene: TRBD1
v_gene: TRBV15
j_gene: TRBJ2-6
CDR3aa: CATSRGEGTGSHGANVLTF
CDR3nt: TGTGCCACCAGCAGAGGTGAAGGGACAGGGTCTCACGGGGCCAACGTCCTGACTTTC

abundance: .
d_gene: TRBD2
v_gene: TRBV3-1/TRBV3-2
j_gene: TRBJ2-7
CDR3aa: CATSPRSGGSYEQYF
CDR3nt: TGTGCCACTAGCCCCCGCAGCGGGGGTTCCTACGAGCAGTACTTC

abundance: .
d_gene: TRBD1
v_gene: TRBV28
j_gene: TRBJ1-5
CDR3aa: CASRLDREARQPQHF
CDR3nt: TGTGCCAGCAGGCTAGACAGGGAGGCCAGGCAGCCCCAGCATTTT

abundance: .
d_gene: TRBD2
v_gene: TRBV3-1/TRBV3-2
j_gene: TRBJ2-5
CDR3aa: CASRTGGGQETQYF
CDR3nt: TGTGCCAGCAGAACTGGGGGGGGCCAAGAGACCCAGTACTTC

abundance: .
d_gene: TRBD2
v_gene: TRBV12-5
j_gene: TRBJ2-1
CDR3aa: CASGPPTSGATYNEQFF
CDR3nt: TGTGCTAGTGGTCCCCCGACTAGCGGGGCAACCTACAATGAGCAGTTCTTC

abundance: once
d_gene: .
v_gene: TRBV9
j_gene: TRBJ1-4
CDR3aa: CASNRGGVTEKLFF
CDR3nt: TGTGCCAGCAACCGAGGGGGAGTCACTGAAAAACTGTTTTTT

abundance: .
d_gene: TRBD1
v_gene: TRBV29-1
j_gene: TRBJ1-2
CDR3aa: CSAASGTGSTNYGYTF
CDR3nt: TGCAGCGCAGCTTCCGGGACAGGGTCCACTAACTATGGCTACACCTTC

abundance: .
d_gene: .
v_gene: TRBV9
j_gene: TRBJ2-2
CDR3aa: CASSVTGNTGELFF
CDR3nt: TGTGCCAGCAGCGTGACGGGTAACACCGGGGAGCTGTTTTTT

abundance: .
d_gene: .
v_gene: TRBV6-4
j_gene: TRBJ2-7
CDR3aa: CASSVMQGPSYEQYF
CDR3nt: TGTGCCAGCAGTGTTATGCAGGGGCCCTCCTACGAGCAGTACTTC

abundance: .
d_gene: .
v_gene: TRBV7-9
j_gene: TRBJ2-2
CDR3aa: CASSLNNRVWTGELFF
CDR3nt: TGTGCCAGCAGCTTAAATAACAGGGTTTGGACCGGGGAGCTGTTTTTT

abundance: .
d_gene: TRBD2
v_gene: TRBV3-1/TRBV3-2
j_gene: TRBJ2-5
CDR3aa: CASSQELASGIQETQYF
CDR3nt: TGTGCCAGCAGCCAAGAGTTGGCTAGCGGGATACAAGAGACCCAGTACTTC

abundance: .
d_gene: TRBD1
v_gene: TRBV15
j_gene: TRBJ2-1
CDR3aa: CATSRGDRHDNEQFF
CDR3nt: TGTGCCACCAGCAGAGGGGACAGACATGACAATGAGCAGTTCTTC

abundance: .
d_gene: TRBD1
v_gene: TRBV25-1
j_gene: TRBJ1-5
CDR3aa: CASSESRDRGPGAQHF
CDR3nt: TGTGCCAGCAGTGAATCTCGTGACAGGGGACCCGGGGCCCAGCATTTT

abundance: .
d_gene: .
v_gene: TRBV28
j_gene: TRBJ1-2
CDR3aa: CASSLEVQWLGGYTF
CDR3nt: TGTGCCAGCAGTTTGGAAGTACAGTGGCTGGGTGGCTACACCTTC